The 17 T cell receptor beta chains listed next were all sequenced from one sample in a study of Ad26.COV2.S vaccination and SARS-CoV-2 variants. Treatment here: roughly 18 received Ad26.COV2.S at low or high dose, single or two shots; a few received placebo; per-sample allocation not given. Day 63 after the first vaccine or placebo injection was the time point for sampling. Libraries were prepared by immunoSEQ multiplex PCR; TCRdb keeps only in-frame clonotypes and omits some of them. The sample carries about 410,000 clones, 88% recorded once. This specimen consisted of peripheral blood, obtained in a trial of Ad26.COV2.S vaccine versus placebo. The receptors originated from a person aged 18-65 years who received the Ad26.COV2.S COVID-19 vaccine or a placebo.

This clone has a single count. This chain links TRBV13 with TRBJ1-1; TRBD1 agrees at 9 bases. The CDR3 has 16 residues. CDR1 is PRHDT and CDR2 is FYEKMQ in the germline V gene (reference sequence). The junction had 17 bases not matched to a gene; V was cut back by 5 bases and J by 10 bases. The CDR3 nucleotides are TGTGCCAGCAGCCTCAAGTCCCGGGACAGGGTAGGGAGAGCTTTCTTT. This codes for CASSLKSRDRVGRAFF.

This chain links TRBV2 with TRBJ1-5, with D unresolved. The CDR3 totals 14 residues. Germline values: CDR1 SNHLY, CDR2 FYNNEI. The V gene lost 7 bases and the J gene lost 5 bases, with 15 bases spanning the gap. The CDR3 spells CASMSAAGYQPQHF. The CDR3 nucleotides read TGTGCCAGCATGAGTGCAGCAGGATATCAGCCCCAGCATTTT.

The chain joins TRBV6-5 to TRBJ2-7; 8 nucleotides align to TRBD1. The CDR3 has 14 residues. The germline gives CDR1 MNHEY, CDR2 SVGAGI. Unmatched junction bases numbered 6, after V lost 6 bases and J lost 2 bases. CDR3 sequence: CASSLGTGPYEQYF. CDR3 bases: TGTGCCAGCAGCCTCGGGACAGGCCCCTACGAGCAGTACTTC.

This clone was detected once. J is TRBJ2-3 and V is TRBV4-3, with TRBD2 matching 7 bases. The CDR3 is 15 amino acids. The germline V gene has CDR1 LGHNA and CDR2 YSLEER. The V gene end was trimmed by 5 bases and the J gene end by 3 bases; junction bases not matched to a gene: 8. CDR3 bases: TGCGCCAGCAGCTTACGAGGCGGGGGAACAGATACGCAGTATTTT. This sequence encodes CASSLRGGGTDTQYF.

In its sample, this clone was seen once. This chain uses TRBV27 with TRBJ2-2; no firm D call. The CDR3 sequence is 12 residues long. Trimming took off 5 bases at V and 6 bases at J, with 7 bases between the two ends. The germline CDR1 and CDR2 sequences are MNHEY and SMNVEV (reference sequence). As DNA, the CDR3 is TGTGCCAGCAGTACGGTCCCCGGGGAGCTGTTTTTT. Protein product: CASSTVPGELFF.

CDR3 region: CASSHSTGGETQYF. The CDR3 DNA reads as TGTGCCAGCAGCCATTCTACAGGGGGGGAGACCCAGTACTTC. The chain employs TRBV3-1 (or the pseudogene TRBV3-2) and TRBJ2-5; 8 bases agree with TRBD1. The CDR3 spans 14 residues. Germline V lookup: CDR1 LGHDT, CDR2 YNNKEL (reference sequence). The V segment lost 3 bases and the J segment 5 bases; nucleotides outside the gene matches: 5.

V gene TRBV10-1 combines with J gene TRBJ1-1, with no clear D. Per the germline V gene, CDR1 is WNHNN and CDR2 is SYGVQD (reference sequence). The CDR3 is 13 residues long. The V and J ends lost 4 bases and 6 bases respectively, with 12 bases between them. CDR3 sequence reads: CASSVQPLSEAFF. Written as DNA, the CDR3 is TGCGCCAGCAGTGTACAACCACTATCTGAAGCTTTCTTT.

The chain combines TRBV10-1 with TRBJ2-5; weak D call: TRBD1 (6 bases). The V end was cut by 3 bases, the J end by 2 bases, with 16 bases between. The CDR3 sequence is 16 residues long. The germline CDR1 and CDR2 sequences are WNHNN and SYGVQD (reference sequence). The CDR3 nucleotides are TGCGCCAGCAGTGACCTTTCTAATGACAGGCAAGAGACCCAGTACTTC. Encoded protein: CASSDLSNDRQETQYF.

The chain employs TRBV4-3 and TRBJ2-2, with unresolved D. Trimming removed 1 base from V and 1 base from J, with 10 bases in between. CDR3 size: 16 residues. Germline lookup yields CDR1 LGHNA and CDR2 YSLEER. The CDR3 loop reads CASSQAQSWNTGELFF. In DNA, the CDR3 is TGCGCCAGCAGCCAAGCACAGTCCTGGAACACCGGGGAGCTGTTTTTT.

This chain uses TRBV5-6 with TRBJ2-5, with 7 positions matching TRBD1. CDR1 is SGHDT and CDR2 is YYEEEE in the germline V gene. This CDR3 is 16 amino acids long. Trimming took 4 bases from V and 1 from J; bases not matched to a gene: 10. CDR3: CASSGPGTDIQETQYF. The CDR3 region has the DNA TGTGCCAGCAGCGGACCCGGGACAGATATCCAAGAGACCCAGTACTTC.

V gene TRBV5-1 combines with J gene TRBJ2-3; perhaps TRBD2 as D (7 bases). The V end lost 4 bases, the J end lost 2 bases, and 14 bases lay between the germline ends. The length of the CDR3 is 15 residues. The germline V gene has CDR1 SGHRS and CDR2 YFSETQ. The CDR3 region is CASSAGARDTDTQYF. CDR3 nucleotide sequence: TGCGCCAGCAGCGCGGGGGCTCGGGACACAGATACGCAGTATTTT.

The chain recombines TRBV5-4 with TRBJ2-7; possible D gene TRBD2, 5 bases. Germline V lookup: CDR1 SGHNT, CDR2 YYREEE (reference sequence). The CDR3 has 14 residues. V was shortened by 0 bases and J by 2 bases, with 9 bases between the two germline ends. The chain's CDR3 is CASSLESGTYEQYF. The DNA of the CDR3 is TGTGCCAGCAGCTTGGAGTCGGGAACCTACGAGCAGTACTTC. The full variable domain, rest sourced from reference TRBV5-4 and TRBJ2-7, is ETGVTQSPTHLIKTRGQQVTLRCSSQSGHNTVSWYQQALGQGPQFIFQYYREEENGRGNFPPRFSGLQFPNYSSELNVNALELDDSALYLCASSLESGTYEQYFGPGTRLTVT.

The chain is built from TRBV5-1 and TRBJ2-7, with TRBD1 matching over 11 bases. CDR3 length: 16 residues. Germline V lookup: CDR1 SGHRS, CDR2 YFSETQ. The trim removed 0 bases at V and 2 bases at J, leaving 4 bases unmatched. The CDR3 loop is CASSLAGTGGTYEQYF. The CDR3 DNA is TGCGCCAGCAGCTTGGCCGGGACAGGGGGAACCTACGAGCAGTACTTC.

This sequence joins TRBV6-1 and TRBJ1-2, with unresolved D. CDR3 length equals 15 residues. The germline V and J ends were trimmed by 0 bases and 2 bases, with 10 bases remaining between them. CDR1 MNHNS and CDR2 SASEGT come from the germline V gene. CDR3 in DNA: TGTGCCAGCAGTGAAGCCGGGGTCGGAAACTATGGCTACACCTTC. Its translation: CASSEAGVGNYGYTF.

The V gene is TRBV19, the J gene TRBJ1-5; weak D call: TRBD1 (6 bases). From germline, CDR1 is LNHDA and CDR2 SQIVND (reference sequence). V shed 5 bases and J shed 5 bases, with 19 bases lying between them. The CDR3 loop spans 16 amino acids. The CDR3 protein is CASSSSTGIRDQPQHF. In DNA form, the CDR3 reads TGTGCCAGTAGTTCATCTACAGGGATAAGGGATCAGCCCCAGCATTTT. Drawing the rest from reference TRBV19 and TRBJ1-5, the complete variable domain is DGGITQSPKYLFRKEGQNVTLSCEQNLNHDAMYWYRQDPGQGLRLIYYSQIVNDFQKGDIAEGYSVSREKKESFPLTVTSAQKNPTAFYLCASSSSTGIRDQPQHFGDGTRLSIL.

The CDR3 DNA is TGTGCCAGCAGCCCCAGGGTACGAGGCACTGAAGCTTTCTTT. Protein sequence: CASSPRVRGTEAFF. The chain combines TRBV4-2 with TRBJ1-1; maybe TRBD1 (5 bases). V dropped 4 bases and J dropped 4 bases, with 13 bases sitting between them. In germline, CDR1 is LGHNA, CDR2 YNFKEQ. The CDR3 loop spans 14 amino acids.

The V gene is TRBV3-1 (or the pseudogene TRBV3-2), the J gene TRBJ2-3; a possible D gene is TRBD2 (7 bases). Trimming took 0 bases from V and 0 from J, leaving 13 bases between them. The V gene's germline CDR1 is LGHDT and CDR2 YNNKEL (reference sequence). This CDR3 is 17 amino acids long. DNA of the CDR3: TGTGCCAGCAGCCAAGAATTTCGGGGGGCGAGCACAGATACGCAGTATTTT. It yields the protein CASSQEFRGASTDTQYF.